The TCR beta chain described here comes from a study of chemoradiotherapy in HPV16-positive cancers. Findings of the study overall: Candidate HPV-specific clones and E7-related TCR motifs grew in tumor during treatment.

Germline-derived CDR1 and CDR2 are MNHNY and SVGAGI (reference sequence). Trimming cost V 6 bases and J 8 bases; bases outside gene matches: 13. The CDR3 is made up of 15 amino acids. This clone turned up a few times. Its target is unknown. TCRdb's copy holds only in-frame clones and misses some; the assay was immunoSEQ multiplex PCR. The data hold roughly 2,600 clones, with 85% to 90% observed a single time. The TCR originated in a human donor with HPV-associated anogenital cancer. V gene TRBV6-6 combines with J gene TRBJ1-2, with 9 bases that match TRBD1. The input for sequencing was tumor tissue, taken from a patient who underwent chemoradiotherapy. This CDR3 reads CASSQTSGQGGGYTF. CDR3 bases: TGTGCCAGCAGCCAAACCTCGGGACAGGGAGGCGGCTACACCTTC.